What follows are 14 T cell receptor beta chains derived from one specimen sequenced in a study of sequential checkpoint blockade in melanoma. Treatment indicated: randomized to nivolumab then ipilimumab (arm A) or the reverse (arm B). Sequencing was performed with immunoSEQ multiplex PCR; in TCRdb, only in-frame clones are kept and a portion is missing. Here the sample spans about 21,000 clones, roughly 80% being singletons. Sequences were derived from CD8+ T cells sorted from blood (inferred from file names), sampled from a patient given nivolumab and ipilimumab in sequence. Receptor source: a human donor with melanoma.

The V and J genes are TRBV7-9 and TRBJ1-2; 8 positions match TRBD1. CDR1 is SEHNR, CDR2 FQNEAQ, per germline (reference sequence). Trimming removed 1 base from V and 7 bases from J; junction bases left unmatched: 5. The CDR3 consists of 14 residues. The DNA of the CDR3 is TGTGCCAGCAGCTTAGGGACAGGGTTAAGTGGCTACACCTTC. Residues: CASSLGTGLSGYTF.

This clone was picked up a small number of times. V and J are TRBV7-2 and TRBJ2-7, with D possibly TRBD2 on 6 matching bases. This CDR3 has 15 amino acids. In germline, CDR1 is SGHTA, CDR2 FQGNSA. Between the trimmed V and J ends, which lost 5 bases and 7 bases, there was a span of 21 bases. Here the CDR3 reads CASSPPLRGFLEQYF. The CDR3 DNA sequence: TGTGCCAGCAGCCCGCCCCTTCGGGGGTTTCTAGAGCAGTACTTC.

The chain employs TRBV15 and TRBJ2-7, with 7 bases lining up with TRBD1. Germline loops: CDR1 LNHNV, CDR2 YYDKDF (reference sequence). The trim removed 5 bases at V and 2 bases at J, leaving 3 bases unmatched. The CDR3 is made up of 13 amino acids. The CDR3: CATSPGQAYEQYF. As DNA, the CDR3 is TGTGCCACCAGCCCCGGACAGGCCTACGAGCAGTACTTC. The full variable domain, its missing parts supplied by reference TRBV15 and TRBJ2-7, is DAMVIQNPRYQVTQFGKPVTLSCSQTLNHNVMYWYQQKSSQAPKLLFHYYDKDFNNEADTPDNFQSRRPNTSFCFLDIRSPGLGDTAMYLCATSPGQAYEQYFGPGTRLTVT.

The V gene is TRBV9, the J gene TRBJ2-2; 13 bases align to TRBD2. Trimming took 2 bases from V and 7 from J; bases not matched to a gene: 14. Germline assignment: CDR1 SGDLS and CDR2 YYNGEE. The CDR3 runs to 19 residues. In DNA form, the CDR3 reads TGTGCCAGCAGCGTCCATCGAACTAGCGGGGGGGCCTCAGGCGGGGAGCTGTTTTTT. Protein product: CASSVHRTSGGASGGELFF.

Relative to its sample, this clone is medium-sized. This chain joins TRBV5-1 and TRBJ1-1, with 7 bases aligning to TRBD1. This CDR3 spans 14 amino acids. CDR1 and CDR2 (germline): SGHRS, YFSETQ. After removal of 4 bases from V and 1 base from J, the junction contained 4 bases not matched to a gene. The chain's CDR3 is CASSHWTGNTEAFF. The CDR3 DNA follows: TGCGCCAGCAGCCATTGGACAGGGAACACTGAAGCTTTCTTT.

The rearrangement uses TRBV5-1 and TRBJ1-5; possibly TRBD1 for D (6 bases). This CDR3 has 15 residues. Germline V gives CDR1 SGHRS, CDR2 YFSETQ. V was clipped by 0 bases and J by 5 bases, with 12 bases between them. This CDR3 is CASSLEGQLYQPQHF. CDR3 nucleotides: TGCGCCAGCAGCTTGGAAGGACAGCTCTATCAGCCCCAGCATTTT.

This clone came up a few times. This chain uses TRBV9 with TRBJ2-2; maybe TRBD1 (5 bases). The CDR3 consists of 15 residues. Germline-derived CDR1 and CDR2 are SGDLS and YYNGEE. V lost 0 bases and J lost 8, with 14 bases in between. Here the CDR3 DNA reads TGTGCCAGCAGCGTAGTTCAGGGTTCTAGTGGGGAGCTGTTTTTT. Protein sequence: CASSVVQGSSGELFF.

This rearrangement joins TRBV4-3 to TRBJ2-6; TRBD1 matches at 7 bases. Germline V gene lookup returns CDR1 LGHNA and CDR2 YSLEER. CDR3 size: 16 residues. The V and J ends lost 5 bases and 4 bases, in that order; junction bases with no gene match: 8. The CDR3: CASSTPTGAGANVLTF. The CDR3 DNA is TGCGCCAGCAGCACCCCAACAGGGGCAGGGGCCAACGTCCTGACTTTC.

DNA of the CDR3: TGTGCCAGCAGGGGGCCGCCAACTAATGAAAAACTGTTTTTT. Protein: CASRGPPTNEKLFF. The J gene is TRBJ1-4, the V gene TRBV2, with a weak D call TRBD1 (5 bases). Germline-derived CDR1 and CDR2 are SNHLY and FYNNEI. Trimming took 6 bases from V and 0 from J, leaving 8 bases between them. CDR3 length: 14 residues.

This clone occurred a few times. The CDR3 nucleotides read TGTGCCAGCAGTAGCGGGAGGGACACCGGGGAGCTGTTTTTT. It is translated as CASSSGRDTGELFF. V usage is TRBV6-1 and J usage is TRBJ2-2; 10 bases map to TRBD2. The V gene end was trimmed by 5 bases and the J gene end by 3 bases; junction bases not matched to a gene: 0. Germline CDR1 is MNHNS and CDR2 is SASEGT. The CDR3 covers 14 residues.

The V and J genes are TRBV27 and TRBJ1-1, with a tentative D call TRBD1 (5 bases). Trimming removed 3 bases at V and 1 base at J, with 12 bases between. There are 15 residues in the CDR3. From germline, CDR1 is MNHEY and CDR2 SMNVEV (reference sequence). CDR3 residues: CASSFARQGNTEAFF. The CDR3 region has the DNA TGTGCCAGCAGTTTTGCGAGGCAGGGGAACACTGAAGCTTTCTTT.

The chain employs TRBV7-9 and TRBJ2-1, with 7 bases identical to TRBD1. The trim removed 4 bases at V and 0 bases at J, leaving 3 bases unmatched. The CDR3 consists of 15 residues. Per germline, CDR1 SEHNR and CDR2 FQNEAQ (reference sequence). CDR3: CASSYRQGSYNEQFF. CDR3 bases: TGTGCCAGCAGCTATCGACAGGGCTCCTACAATGAGCAGTTCTTC.

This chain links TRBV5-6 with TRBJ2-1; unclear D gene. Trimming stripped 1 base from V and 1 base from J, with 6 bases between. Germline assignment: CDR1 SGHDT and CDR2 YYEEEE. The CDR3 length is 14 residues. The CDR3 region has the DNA TGTGCCAGCAGCTTGACGGAGTCCTACAATGAGCAGTTCTTC. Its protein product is CASSLTESYNEQFF.

This CDR3 is CASSVGVAGGNEQFF. The CDR3 bases are TGTGCCAGCAGCGTGGGGGTAGCTGGGGGGAATGAGCAGTTCTTC. The V gene is TRBV7-3, the J gene TRBJ2-1; tentative D call: TRBD2 (6 bases). V shed 5 bases and J shed 7 bases, with 18 bases lying between them. Germline lookup yields CDR1 SGHTA and CDR2 FQGTGA. The CDR3 sequence is 15 residues long.